The clone carrying this TCR beta chain was counted only a few times. Its specificity is not known. There are 14 residues in the CDR3. Germline-derived CDR1 and CDR2 are SGHVS and FQNEAQ. Trimming shortened V by 2 bases and J by 2 bases, and 9 bases separated the two germline ends. This entry is derived from a study of PD-1 blockade in classical Hodgkin lymphoma. No patient escaped relapse after autologous stem cell transplantation, and brentuximab vedotin exposure varied. Negative selection with magnetic separation was used to purify CD4+ T cells from thawed PBMCs. Findings and caveats of the study: It was reported that newly diagnosed patients had less baseline TCR diversity than healthy donors.

Data came from immunoSEQ multiplex PCR; TCRdb stores just in-frame clones and leaves some out. The sample lists 30,000 to 35,000 clones, approximately 90% seen once, with around 0.21% in the top ten. This sequence was found in a human donor with classical Hodgkin lymphoma. The chain combines TRBV7-8 with TRBJ1-1; the D is unclear. The sequencing here drew on CD4+ T cells from blood, taken at baseline. The CDR3 region is CASSLFRQNTEAFF. The DNA for the CDR3 is TGTGCCAGCAGCTTATTTCGGCAAAACACTGAAGCTTTCTTT.